These 24 T cell receptor beta chains were all obtained from the same sample, sequenced in a study of CD8+ T cells in alopecia areata. The authors extracted RNA and reverse transcribed it into cDNA as the sequencing template. Assay: immunoSEQ multiplex PCR; the TCRdb copy retains only in-frame clones and omits some. The table records more than 95,000 clones, 55% to 70% of them present only once. Sequenced input: CD4+ T cells sorted from blood. These receptors were taken from a human donor in good health.

As to this clone: Additional DNA sequences in this sample encode the identical CDR3. The rearrangement joins TRBV29-1 to TRBJ1-1; D not certain. Germline CDR1 and CDR2: SQVTM and ANQGSEA. The CDR3 sequence is 10 residues long. The ends were cut back, 7 bases at V and 3 bases at J, with 6 bases in the middle. In DNA, the CDR3 is TGCAGCGGAGGAGACACTGAAGCTTTCTTT. It codes for CSGGDTEAFF.

The chain carries TRBV12-5 and TRBJ1-5, with 9 bases aligning to TRBD1. Per germline, CDR1 LGHNT and CDR2 FRNRAP. Trimming removed 0 bases from V and 7 bases from J; junction bases left unmatched: 7. The CDR3 runs to 16 residues. This CDR3 is CASGLVLGTGSQPQHF. The CDR3 nucleotides are TGTGCTAGTGGTTTGGTACTAGGGACAGGGAGCCAGCCCCAGCATTTT.

CDR3 in DNA: TGTGCCAGCAGTTCCAGTTACGGCGAGCAGTACTTC. Protein sequence: CASSSSYGEQYF. This sequence joins TRBV2 and TRBJ2-7; D gene unclear. V was shortened by 5 bases and J by 6 bases, with 11 bases between the two germline ends. The V gene's germline CDR1 is SNHLY and CDR2 FYNNEI. CDR3 length: 12 amino acids.

This rearrangement joins TRBV2 to TRBJ1-1; D remains unclear. Germline loops: CDR1 SNHLY, CDR2 FYNNEI. The CDR3 covers 14 residues. Trimming shortened V by 4 bases and J by 0 bases, and 9 bases separated the two germline ends. DNA for the CDR3: TGTGCCAGCAGTGGGCACACATTGAACACTGAAGCTTTCTTT. Protein: CASSGHTLNTEAFF.

The chain carries TRBV5-6 and TRBJ2-7, with a tentative D call TRBD2 (6 bases). The CDR3 is 16 residues long. Trimming stripped 4 bases from V and 0 bases from J, with 17 bases between. Germline V gene lookup returns CDR1 SGHDT and CDR2 YYEEEE. The CDR3 nucleotides are TGTGCCAGCAGCCTACTCGGCGGGGCTAGCTCCTACGAGCAGTACTTC. Translated, it gives CASSLLGGASSYEQYF.

The chain couples TRBV6-5 to TRBJ2-7; 7 bases match TRBD2. CDR3 length: 13 residues. The junction had 9 bases not matched to a gene; V was cut back by 7 bases and J by 6 bases. Germline lookup yields CDR1 MNHEY and CDR2 SVGAGI. Here the CDR3 DNA reads TGTGCCAGCAAGACTAGCATGGTGGGCGAGCAGTACTTC. Translating it yields CASKTSMVGEQYF.

The CDR3 DNA sequence: TGTGCCTCCACCTTGCGGGGGTCTAGGGCTGGGGCCAACGTCCTGACTTTC. It codes for CASTLRGSRAGANVLTF. The chain links TRBV30 to TRBJ2-6; 7 nucleotides match TRBD2. This CDR3 has 17 amino acids. The junction had 14 bases not matched to a gene; V was cut back by 7 bases and J by 2 bases. Looked up from germline, CDR1 is GTSNPN and CDR2 is SVGIG (reference sequence). Supplemented by reference TRBV30 and TRBJ2-6, the full variable domain reads SQTIHQWPATLVQPVGSPLSLECTVEGTSNPNLYWYRQAAGRGLQLLFYSVGIGQISSEVPQNLSASRPQDRQFILSSKKLLLSDSGFYLCASTLRGSRAGANVLTFGAGSRLTVL.

The chain combines TRBV10-3 with TRBJ2-6; unclear D gene. V lost 8 bases to trimming and J lost 1 base, with 0 bases between them. This CDR3 is built from 11 residues. The germline gives CDR1 ENHRY, CDR2 SYGVKD. The CDR3, as DNA: TGTGCCATCTCTGGGGCCAACGTCCTGACTTTC. This sequence encodes CAISGANVLTF.

The rearrangement links TRBV6-5 to TRBJ1-4; tentative D call: TRBD1 (6 bases). The CDR3 consists of 14 residues. Trimming left V 2 bases short and J 10 bases short, with 14 bases between. The V gene's germline CDR1 is MNHEY and CDR2 SVGAGI. CDR3 in amino acids: CASSYMGGGVKLFF. The CDR3 DNA reads as TGTGCCAGCAGTTACATGGGGGGCGGGGTAAAACTGTTTTTT.

The chain couples TRBV27 to TRBJ1-2; 12 bases map to TRBD1. Germline V gives CDR1 MNHEY, CDR2 SMNVEV (reference sequence). After removal of 6 bases from V and 7 bases from J, the junction contained 15 bases not matched to a gene. This CDR3 spans 17 amino acids. In nucleotides, the CDR3 is TGTGCCAGCAGGCCTCCCGGGACAGGGGGCAACTCCCCTGGCTACACCTTC. Translating it yields CASRPPGTGGNSPGYTF.

This sequence joins TRBV29-1 and TRBJ2-4; maybe TRBD2 (5 bases). This CDR3 comprises 12 residues. V lost 4 bases, J lost 3 bases, and 7 bases lay in between. Looked up from germline, CDR1 is SQVTM and CDR2 is ANQGSEA. As DNA, the CDR3 is TGCAGCGTTGGAGGGCTCAAAAACATTCAGTACTTC. Its protein is CSVGGLKNIQYF.

The rearrangement joins TRBV5-1 to TRBJ2-7; unclear D gene. V lost 0 bases to trimming and J lost 1 base, with 5 bases between them. The CDR3 is 13 residues long. Per the germline V gene, CDR1 is SGHRS and CDR2 is YFSETQ. The CDR3, as DNA: TGCGCCAGCAGCTTGGAGGTTTCCTACGAGCAGTACTTC. This encodes CASSLEVSYEQYF. Full variable domain (missing parts from reference TRBV5-1 and TRBJ2-7): KAGVTQTPRYLIKTRGQQVTLSCSPISGHRSVSWYQQTPGQGLQFLFEYFSETQRNKGNFPGRFSGRQFSNSRSEMNVSTLELGDSALYLCASSLEVSYEQYFGPGTRLTVT.

The chain carries TRBV12-5 and TRBJ1-5; the match to TRBD1 covers 9 bases. V lost 4 bases, J lost 2 bases, and 21 bases stayed unmatched. This CDR3 comprises 21 residues. CDR1 and CDR2 from the germline V gene are LGHNT and FRNRAP. The CDR3 DNA sequence: TGTGCTAGTGGTTCCCGGAACGTACTTACAGGGGGCGCTTATGGCAATCAGCCCCAGCATTTT. It encodes CASGSRNVLTGGAYGNQPQHF.

This clone was detected a few times. This chain connects TRBV18 to TRBJ2-5; D uncertain. Per germline, CDR1 KGHSH and CDR2 LQKENI. Trimming removed 3 bases at V and 5 bases at J, with 10 bases between. This CDR3 is 13 amino acids long. The CDR3 DNA reads TGTGCCAGCTCACCGCAATTCCAGGAGACCCAGTACTTC. Amino acid sequence: CASSPQFQETQYF. Drawing the rest from reference TRBV18 and TRBJ2-5, the complete variable domain is NAGVMQNPRHLVRRRGQEARLRCSPMKGHSHVYWYRQLPEEGLKFMVYLQKENIIDESGMPKERFSAEFPKEGPSILRIQQVVRGDSAAYFCASSPQFQETQYFGPGTRLLVL.

The sample holds a few counts of this clone. This chain links TRBV7-9 with TRBJ1-1; TRBD1 aligns across 7 bases. Trimming cost V 7 bases and J 6 bases; bases outside gene matches: 11. Germline V lookup: CDR1 SEHNR, CDR2 FQNEAQ (reference sequence). This CDR3 contains 14 residues. Written as DNA, the CDR3 is TGTGCCAGCACCTCCCAGGGACAGTTGGCTGAAGCTTTCTTT. Its translation: CASTSQGQLAEAFF.

The rearrangement links TRBV4-1 to TRBJ2-3; no clear D gene. V lost 4 bases to trimming and J lost 5 bases, with 7 bases between them. CDR3 length: 12 residues. Germline V gives CDR1 MGHRA, CDR2 YSYEKL. The CDR3 loop reads CASSLDRDTQYF. The CDR3 DNA is TGCGCCAGCAGCCTAGACCGAGATACGCAGTATTTT.

The chain joins TRBV6-5 to TRBJ2-3, with D possibly TRBD2 on 6 matching bases. Germline CDR1 MNHEY, CDR2 SVGAGI. Trimming pared 6 bases from V and 5 bases from J, leaving 12 bases between. The CDR3 runs 13 residues. The CDR3 protein is CASSPGREDTQYF. CDR3 sequence (DNA): TGTGCCAGCAGCCCCGGGCGGGAAGATACGCAGTATTTT.

The chain combines TRBV5-8 with TRBJ1-6, with D perhaps matching TRBD1 (6 bases). The V end lost 1 base, the J end lost 8 bases, and 7 bases lay between the germline ends. The CDR3 is 13 residues long. Germline CDR1 reads SGHTS; CDR2 reads YDEGEE. The CDR3 region is CASSLYRDSPLHF. DNA of the CDR3: TGTGCCAGCAGCTTGTACAGGGATTCACCCCTCCACTTT.

The chain recombines TRBV5-1 with TRBJ2-2; D not certain. CDR1 is SGHRS and CDR2 is YFSETQ in the germline V gene. V lost 3 bases and J lost 1, with 7 bases in between. The length of the CDR3 is 14 residues. CDR3 coding DNA: TGCGCCAGCAGCTCCTGGGGGAACACCGGGGAGCTGTTTTTT. This translates into CASSSWGNTGELFF.

The chain carries TRBV11-2 and TRBJ1-2, with D uncertain. The germline gives CDR1 SGHAT, CDR2 FQNNGV. The length of the CDR3 is 17 residues. V was trimmed by 4 bases and J by 1 base, leaving 19 bases between them. The CDR3 sequence: CASSSTRSRVNNYGYTF. As DNA, the CDR3 is TGTGCCAGCAGCTCCACGCGTAGCCGAGTCAATAACTATGGCTACACCTTC.

This clone has more than one count but fewer than ten. The chain recombines TRBV14 with TRBJ1-4, with D uncertain. Trimming shortened V by 1 base and J by 5 bases, and 8 bases separated the two germline ends. CDR3 length: 14 residues. Germline CDR1 is SGHDN and CDR2 is FVKESK. The CDR3 reads CASSQGRGNEKLFF. CDR3 sequence (DNA): TGTGCCAGCAGCCAAGGGCGAGGGAATGAAAAACTGTTTTTT.

The chain combines TRBV30 with TRBJ2-1; D is unresolved. The V gene lost 5 bases and the J gene lost 8 bases, with 13 bases spanning the gap. This CDR3 region has 12 residues. Germline CDR1 GTSNPN, CDR2 SVGIG (reference sequence). CDR3 amino acids: CAWVMTLDEQFF. The CDR3 DNA reads TGTGCCTGGGTAATGACTCTAGATGAGCAGTTCTTC.

The gene calls are TRBV5-6 and TRBJ2-4; D gene ambiguous. Germline CDR1 reads SGHDT; CDR2 reads YYEEEE. Trimming removed 0 bases at V and 5 bases at J, with 12 bases between. The CDR3 contains 15 residues. The CDR3 DNA reads as TGTGCCAGCAGCTTGGCCGGGCAGAGGCAAAACATTCAGTACTTC. Its translation: CASSLAGQRQNIQYF.

The table lists this clone with a few counts. The chain has TRBV10-3 and TRBJ2-3; TRBD2 agrees at 12 bases. With 4 bases clipped from V and 4 bases from J, the junction kept 6 bases outside the gene matches. The CDR3 has 16 amino acids. CDR1 is ENHRY and CDR2 is SYGVKD in the germline V gene. CDR3 DNA: TGTGCCATCAGTGCGACTAGCGGGGGATTAGCAGATACGCAGTATTTT. It translates to CAISATSGGLADTQYF.